These 3 T cell receptor beta chains were sequenced from one sample in a study of T cell repertoires in cytomegalovirus infection. These receptors are not linked to any known antigen. TCRdb reprocessed the reads via MiXCR and lists one record per CDR3 protein. The data contain tens of thousands of distinct CDR3 sequences, roughly 28% of them seen just once; the ten biggest clones take up roughly three fifths. Specimen: CD8+ T cells from cultured PBMCs, collected from culture after CMV antigen stimulation. The source is a human donor in good health (CMV status not recorded). Some clones in this sample may be carry-over from other donors' samples.

This clonotype was seen a few times. The J gene is TRBJ2-7, the V gene TRBV7-9; 12 nucleotides match TRBD1. Germline lookup yields CDR1 SEHNR and CDR2 FQNEAQ (reference sequence). Losses at the gene ends were 6 bases for V and 3 bases for J; bases not matched to a gene: 18. The CDR3 loop spans 19 amino acids. The CDR3 region has the DNA TGTGCCAGCAGTCGAACCGGGACAGGGGGCGTCGGAGATGACTACGAGCAGTACTTC. It encodes CASSRTGTGGVGDDYEQYF.

Comments on this clonotype: Germline is not matched at one junction end, which may reflect a read error. The V gene is TRBV5-3, the J gene TRBJ1-4; the D is unclear. TRBV5-3 is labeled an ORF, and its function is uncertain. The CDR3 is 15 residues long. CDR3 sequence: CASSLDIGMSEKLFF. In DNA, the CDR3 is TGTGCCAGCAGCTTGGATATAGGGATGAGTGAAAAACTGTTTTTT.

This chain joins TRBV30 and TRBJ1-1; D is uncertain. Germline V gives CDR1 GTSNPN, CDR2 SVGIG (reference sequence). The CDR3 is 13 residues long. V lost 5 bases to trimming and J lost 0 bases, with 10 bases between them. CDR3 nucleotides: TGTGCCTGGTCCCGGACCATGAACACTGAAGCTTTCTTT. Translated, it gives CAWSRTMNTEAFF.